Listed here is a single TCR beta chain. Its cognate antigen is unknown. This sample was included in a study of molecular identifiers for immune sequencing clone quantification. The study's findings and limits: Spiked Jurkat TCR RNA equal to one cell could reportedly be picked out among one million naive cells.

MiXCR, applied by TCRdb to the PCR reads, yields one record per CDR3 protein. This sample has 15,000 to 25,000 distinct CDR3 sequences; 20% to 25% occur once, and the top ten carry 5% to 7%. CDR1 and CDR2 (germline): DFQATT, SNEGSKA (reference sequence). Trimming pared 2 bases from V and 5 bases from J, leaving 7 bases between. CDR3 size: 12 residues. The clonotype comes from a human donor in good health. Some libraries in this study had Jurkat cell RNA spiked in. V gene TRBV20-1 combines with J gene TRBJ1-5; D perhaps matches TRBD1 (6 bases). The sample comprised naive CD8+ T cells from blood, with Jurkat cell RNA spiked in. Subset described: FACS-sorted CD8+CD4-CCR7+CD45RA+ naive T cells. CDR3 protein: CSARRGYQPQHF. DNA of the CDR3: TGCAGTGCTAGAAGGGGGTATCAGCCCCAGCATTTT.